Below, one T cell receptor beta chain is given with its context. What it binds is not known. V lost 1 base, J lost 3 bases, and 9 bases lay in between. CDR1 and CDR2 (germline): SGHAT, FQDESV (reference sequence). The CDR3 length is 14 residues. The record originates from a study of CD8 T cells in ankylosing spondylitis. Scientists made TCR beta libraries using quantitative 5'-RACE with molecular barcodes. TCRdb used MiXCR to reprocess the 5' RACE reads, holding one entry per CDR3 protein. Of about 130,000 distinct CDR3 sequences in the sample, under 20% were seen once. General study points: What appeared characteristic of ankylosing spondylitis blood was a TCR beta motif of eight highly homologous variants. As reported, disease-linked clones showed significant enrichment in matched ankylosing spondylitis synovial fluid. A CD8+ phenotype characterized the disease-linked clones, which were relatively rare in peripheral blood.

Sequencing was done on a sample of blood, either unsorted or a sorted T cell fraction (not recorded which). This chain joins TRBV11-1 and TRBJ1-1; the D is unclear. The clonotype originates from a male donor with ankylosing spondylitis. CDR3: CASSLVNSYTEAFF. The CDR3 DNA reads as TGTGCCAGCAGCTTAGTGAACAGCTACACTGAAGCTTTCTTT. Using reference TRBV11-1 and TRBJ1-1 for the parts outside the CDR3, the full variable domain is EAEVAQSPRYKITEKSQAVAFWCDPISGHATLYWYRQILGQGPELLVQFQDESVVDDSQLPKDRFSAERLKGVDSTLKIQPAELGDSAMYLCASSLVNSYTEAFFGQGTRLTVV.